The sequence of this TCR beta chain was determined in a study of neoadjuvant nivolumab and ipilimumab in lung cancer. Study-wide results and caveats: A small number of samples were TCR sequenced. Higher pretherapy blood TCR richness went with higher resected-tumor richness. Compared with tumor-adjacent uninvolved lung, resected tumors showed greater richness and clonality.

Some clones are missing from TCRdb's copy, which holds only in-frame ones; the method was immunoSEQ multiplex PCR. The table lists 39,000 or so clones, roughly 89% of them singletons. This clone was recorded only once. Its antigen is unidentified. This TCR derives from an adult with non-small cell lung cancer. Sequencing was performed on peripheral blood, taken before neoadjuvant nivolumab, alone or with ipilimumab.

CDR3: CASTAGTGGATEAFF. CDR3 nucleotides: TGTGCCAGCACCGCGGGGACAGGGGGGGCCACTGAAGCTTTCTTT. The chain carries TRBV27 and TRBJ1-1; 11 bases line up with TRBD1. The germline CDR1 and CDR2 sequences are MNHEY and SMNVEV (reference sequence). This CDR3 region has 15 residues. The ends lost 7 bases at V and 4 bases at J; junction bases unmatched: 8.